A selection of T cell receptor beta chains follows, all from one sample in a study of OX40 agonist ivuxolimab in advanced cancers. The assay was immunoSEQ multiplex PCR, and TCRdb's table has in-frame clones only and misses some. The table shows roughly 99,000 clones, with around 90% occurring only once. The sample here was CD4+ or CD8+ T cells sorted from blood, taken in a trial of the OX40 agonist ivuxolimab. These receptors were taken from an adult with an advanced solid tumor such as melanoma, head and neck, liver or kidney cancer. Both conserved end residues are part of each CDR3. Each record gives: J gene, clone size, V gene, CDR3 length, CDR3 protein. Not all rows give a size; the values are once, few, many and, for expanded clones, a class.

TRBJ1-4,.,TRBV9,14,CASSVAGANEKLFF
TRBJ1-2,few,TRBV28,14,CASSPTDRVGGYTF
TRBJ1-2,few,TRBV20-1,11,CSSERGYGYTF
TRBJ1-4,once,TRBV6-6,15,CASSPGRTQNEKLFF
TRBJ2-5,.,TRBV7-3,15,CASSPTPGLTETQYF
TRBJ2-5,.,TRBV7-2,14,CASSLGGSQETQYF
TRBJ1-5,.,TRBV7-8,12,CASSEYNQPQHF
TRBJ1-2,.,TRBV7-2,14,CASSLVAENYGYTF
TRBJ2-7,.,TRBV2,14,CASRLSYSRDEQYF
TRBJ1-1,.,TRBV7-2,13,CASSSSRGTEAFF
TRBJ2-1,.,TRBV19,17,CASSIGGVSSSYNEQFF
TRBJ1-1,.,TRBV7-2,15,CASRGGHSAPTEAFF
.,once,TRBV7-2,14,CASNLGQHSYEQYF
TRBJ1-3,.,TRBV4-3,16,CASSQNPGTQGNTIYF
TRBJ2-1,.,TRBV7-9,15,CASSLAWEGRNEQFF
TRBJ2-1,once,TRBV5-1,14,CASSPYRTNNEQFF
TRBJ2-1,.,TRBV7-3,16,CASSLSPNPPTDEQFF
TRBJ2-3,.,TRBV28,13,CASKTDAIDTQYF
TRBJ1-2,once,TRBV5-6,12,CASSMGSYGYTF
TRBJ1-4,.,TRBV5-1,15,CASSFQGTGDEKLFF
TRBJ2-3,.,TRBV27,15,CASSFQLGVPDTQYF
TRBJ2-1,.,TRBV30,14,CAWKSQAGDNEQFF
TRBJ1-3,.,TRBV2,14,CASRPGTAGNTIYF
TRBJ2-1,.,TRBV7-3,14,CASSLNTGPNEQFF
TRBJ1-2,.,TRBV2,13,CASTFDRATGYTF
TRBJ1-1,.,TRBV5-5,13,CASSYGTLPEGFF
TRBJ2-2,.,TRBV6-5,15,CASSRVSGSPGELFF
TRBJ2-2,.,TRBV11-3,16,CASSGTSGTLRGELFF
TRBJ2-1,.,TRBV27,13,CASRVQEVNEQFF
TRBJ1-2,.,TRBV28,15,CASSLFPVDGHGYTF
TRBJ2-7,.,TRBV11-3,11,CASSTSGGQYF
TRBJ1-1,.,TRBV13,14,CASSRGQGNTEAFF
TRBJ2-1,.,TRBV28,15,CASGQVLGPYNEQFF
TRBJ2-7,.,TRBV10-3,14,CAISGTSGTYEQYF
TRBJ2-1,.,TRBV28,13,CASSLTGNNEQFF
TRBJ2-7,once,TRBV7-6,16,CASSLEPPGEMGEQYF
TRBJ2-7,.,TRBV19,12,CASSGPSYEQYF
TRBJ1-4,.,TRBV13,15,CASSTTGGRGEKLFF
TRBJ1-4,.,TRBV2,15,CASSSDRPTWEKLFF
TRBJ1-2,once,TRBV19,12,CASSGRLYGYTF
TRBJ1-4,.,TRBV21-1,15,CASSKVLAAEEKLFF
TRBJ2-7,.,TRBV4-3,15,CASSLVLGTDYEQYF
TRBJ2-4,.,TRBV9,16,CASSVESGQTWDIQYF
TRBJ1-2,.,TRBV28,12,CASSPPNYGYTF
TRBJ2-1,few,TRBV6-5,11,CASRLNNEQFF
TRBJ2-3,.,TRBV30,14,CAWSIGHRTDTQYF
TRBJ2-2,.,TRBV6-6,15,CASSKSNRDTGELFF
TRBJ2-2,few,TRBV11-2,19,CASSLGVLAGGSGTGELFF